This T cell receptor beta chain was identified in a study of blood T cell repertoires in COVID-19 (dated by TCRdb to about 2020). As for the study more broadly: Recovered participants in ImmuneRACE Cohort 3 were defined by two consecutive negative NP/OP PCR tests, clearance by a healthcare professional, or resolution of symptoms. Where available, HLA class I and class II types were taken from metadata supplied by the sample provider and were not determined by assay-based typing. A freely available public database, intended as a resource for researchers studying the immune response to SARS-CoV-2, is where the repertoires were released. Samples came from the ongoing ImmuneRACE study (first 160 participants) plus 1,254 subjects from 6 global collaborators. The collaborator samples originated in the United States, Italy and Spain and spanned the acute and convalescent phases of COVID-19. Deeply sampled blood TCRbeta repertoires from subjects exposed to, actively infected with, or recovered from COVID-19 were included in the dataset. The sample metadata nearly always contained a de-identified subject ID, COVID-19 status, age in years and sex. The prospective study material was composed of cDNA or gDNA derived from T cells, B-cell-depleted T cells, or PBMCs.

TCRbeta CDR3 regions were amplified from genomic DNA using the immunoSEQ Assay, a bias-controlled multiplex PCR. In the original analysis: Nucleated cell counts per sample were estimated from amplification of reference gene primers within the assay. To quantify the absolute abundance of each unique TCRbeta CDR3 rearrangement, sequence reads were collapsed and filtered. For each sample, productive Simpson clonality was calculated as the square root of Simpson's diversity index over productive rearrangements. TCRdb obtained this table from immuneACCESS and retained in-frame rearrangements with V and J assigned. These tables miss some clones; where compared with another copy, unresolved V genes account for less than half of the shortfall, and the remainder is unexplained. The V and J calls and clone size were taken over from that table, and D and trimming were inferred from the DNA. The table for this sample lists hundreds of thousands of clones; around 90% of them were counted only once. The leading ten clones occupy around 2% of the sample.

The CDR3 sequence holds 16 residues, the cysteine and phenylalanine included. Of all the DNA, just the CDR3 is kept, 48 bases in frame from base 1. The germline V gene (reference sequence) specifies MNHNY as CDR1 and SVGAGI as CDR2. Germline trimming amounts to 6 bases on V and 0 bases on J, with 9 as the count of junction bases outside the gene matches. Beyond this particular receptor, the publication reports: The amount of clinical and demographic metadata varied by source and participant and was provided uncurated.

Enrolling through a virtual design, the prospective study's participants ranged in age from roughly 18 to 89 years and lived across around 25 United States geographic areas. Cohort assignment in the prospective study relied on participant-reported clinical history from a screening survey and a study questionnaire. In the prospective study, whole blood, serum and a nasopharyngeal or oropharyngeal swab were collected from each participant by mobile phlebotomists. Additional blood draws and questionnaires over a roughly two-month period could optionally be provided by prospective study participants. Before DNA extraction, blood samples from the prospective study were shipped at room temperature or frozen. The count of this clone is one. The specificity of this receptor is unknown. No per-base quality is available; no much larger clone lies one base away.

The source material was PBMCs or T cells enriched from blood (not recorded which). This clonotype originated in a woman aged 60 to 75 in a cohort exposed to, infected with or recovered from COVID-19 (not recorded which). This chain joins TRBV6-6 to TRBJ1-1; 8 central bases correspond to TRBD1. This receptor carries the CDR3 CASSHQRTGLNTEAFF. The sequenced DNA: TGTGCCAGCAGCCACCAAAGGACAGGGTTGAACACTGAAGCTTTCTTT.